This TCR beta chain was recovered during a study of T cells in Graves' hyperthyroidism and ophthalmopathy. Template material for amplifying TCR beta CDR3 regions consisted of RNA transcripts. First-round RT-PCR of the TCR CDR3 relied on the HTBI primer set. In TCRdb, the multiplex PCR reads were re-called with MiXCR into one record per CDR3 protein. The table shows 300,000 to 450,000 distinct CDR3 sequences, with about 25% occurring only once. Study observations and caveats: Most clonotypes expanded in the thyroid (above 0.001) were also present in blood.

This clonotype appeared a few times. Its specificity is not known. The receptor comes from a man aged 50-59 years with Graves' hyperthyroidism. The material sequenced was blood.

The CDR3: CASSSGGTRETQYF. The CDR3 bases are TGTGCCAGCAGTTCAGGGGGGACAAGAGAGACCCAGTACTTC. V gene TRBV28 combines with J gene TRBJ2-5, with D possibly matching TRBD1 (7 bases). This CDR3 region has 14 residues. Germline CDR1 and CDR2: MDHEN and SYDVKM. Trimming removed 4 bases at V and 4 bases at J, with 13 bases between.